The present entry profiles one T cell receptor beta chain with its context. What it binds is unknown. Investigators prepared the TCR beta libraries by applying iRepertoire HTBI primers and Arm-PCR of CDR3 regions. TCRdb processed the multiplex PCR reads anew with MiXCR; each CDR3 protein has one entry. The table lists roughly 380,000 distinct CDR3 sequences, around a sixth of them singletons. This specimen comes from a study of regulatory T cells in long-lasting Graves disease. Study-level findings and limits: TCR diversity was lower in persistent than newly diagnosed Graves' disease.

Time point here: newly diagnosed GD, antithyroid drugs for less than 3 months. Preparation of the TCR library used RNA extracted from PBMCs. Collection of peripheral blood (roughly 9 milliliters) was done using EDTA tubes. The CDR3 loop spans 16 amino acids. CDR1 is SGDLS, CDR2 YYNGEE, per germline. V dropped 3 bases and J dropped 4 bases, with 17 bases sitting between them. This clonotype was obtained from a female donor with Graves disease. The sample consisted of peripheral blood mononuclear cells (PBMCs), taken at new diagnosis, from a patient treated with antithyroid drugs. The chain uses TRBV9 and TRBJ2-4; D perhaps matches TRBD2 (7 bases). The CDR3 loop reads CASSAGGGTAKNIQYF. CDR3 sequence (DNA): TGTGCCAGCAGCGCGGGGGGCGGGACCGCAAAAAACATTCAGTACTTC.